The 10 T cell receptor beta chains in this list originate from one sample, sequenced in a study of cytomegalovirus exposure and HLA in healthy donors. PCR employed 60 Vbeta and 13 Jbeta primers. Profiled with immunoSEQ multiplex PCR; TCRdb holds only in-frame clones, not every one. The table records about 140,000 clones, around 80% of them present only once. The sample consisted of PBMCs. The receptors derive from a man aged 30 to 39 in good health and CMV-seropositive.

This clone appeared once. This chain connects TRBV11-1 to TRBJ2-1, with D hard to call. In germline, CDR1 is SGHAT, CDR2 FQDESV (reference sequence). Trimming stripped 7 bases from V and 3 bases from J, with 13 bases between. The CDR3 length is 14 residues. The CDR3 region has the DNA TGTGCCAGCACCCCCCCCTACGACTACAATGAGCAGTTCTTC. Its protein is CASTPPYDYNEQFF.

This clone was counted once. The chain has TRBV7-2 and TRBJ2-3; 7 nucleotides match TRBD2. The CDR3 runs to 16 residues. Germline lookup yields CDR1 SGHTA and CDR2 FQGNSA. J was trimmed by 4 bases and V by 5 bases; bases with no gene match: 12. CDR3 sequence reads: CASSPRGASGSDTQYF. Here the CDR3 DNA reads TGTGCCAGCAGCCCCCGTGGGGCTAGCGGCTCAGATACGCAGTATTTT.

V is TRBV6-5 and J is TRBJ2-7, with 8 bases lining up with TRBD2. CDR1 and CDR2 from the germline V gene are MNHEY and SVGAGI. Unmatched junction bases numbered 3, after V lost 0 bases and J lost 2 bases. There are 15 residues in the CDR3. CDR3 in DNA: TGTGCCAGCAGTTACTCCGGCGGGGGGCCCTACGAGCAGTACTTC. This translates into CASSYSGGGPYEQYF.

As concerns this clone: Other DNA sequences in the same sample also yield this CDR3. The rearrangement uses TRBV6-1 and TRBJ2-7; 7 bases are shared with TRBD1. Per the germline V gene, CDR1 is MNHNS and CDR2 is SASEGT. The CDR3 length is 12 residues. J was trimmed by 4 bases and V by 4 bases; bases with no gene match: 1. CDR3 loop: CASSGTGYEQYF. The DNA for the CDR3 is TGTGCCAGCAGTGGGACAGGTTACGAGCAGTACTTC.

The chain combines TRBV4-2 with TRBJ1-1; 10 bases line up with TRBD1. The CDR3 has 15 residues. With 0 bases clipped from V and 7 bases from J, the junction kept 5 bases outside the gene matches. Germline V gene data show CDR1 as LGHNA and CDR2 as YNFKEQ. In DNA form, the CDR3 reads TGTGCCAGCAGCCAAGAGACAGGGGGCGCGGGTGAAGCTTTCTTT. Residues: CASSQETGGAGEAFF.

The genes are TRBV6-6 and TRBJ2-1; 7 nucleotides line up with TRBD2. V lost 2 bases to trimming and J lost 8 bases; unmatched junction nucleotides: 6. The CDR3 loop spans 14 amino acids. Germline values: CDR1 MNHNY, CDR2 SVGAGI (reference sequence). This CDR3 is CASSYNRLAHEQFF. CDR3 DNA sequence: TGTGCCAGCAGTTACAATCGACTAGCCCATGAGCAGTTCTTC.

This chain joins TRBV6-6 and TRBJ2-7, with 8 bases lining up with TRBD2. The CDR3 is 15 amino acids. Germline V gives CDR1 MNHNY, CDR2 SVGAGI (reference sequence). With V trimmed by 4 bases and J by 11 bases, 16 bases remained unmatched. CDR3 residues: CASSSSRGGDPSKYF. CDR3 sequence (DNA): TGTGCCAGCAGTTCGTCCCGGGGGGGCGACCCGAGCAAGTACTTC.

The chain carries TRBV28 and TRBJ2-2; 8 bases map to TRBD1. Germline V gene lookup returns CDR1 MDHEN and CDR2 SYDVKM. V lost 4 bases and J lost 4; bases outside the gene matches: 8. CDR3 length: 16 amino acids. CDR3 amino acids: CASSSYRTGFTGELFF. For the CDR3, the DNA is TGTGCCAGCAGTTCCTACCGGACAGGGTTCACCGGGGAGCTGTTTTTT.

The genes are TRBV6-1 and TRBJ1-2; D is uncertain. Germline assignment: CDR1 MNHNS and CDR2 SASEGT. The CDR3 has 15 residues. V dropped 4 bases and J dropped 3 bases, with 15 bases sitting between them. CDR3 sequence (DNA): TGTGCCAGCAGTGTCTATTCCGGAGGAGACTATGGCTACACCTTC. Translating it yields CASSVYSGGDYGYTF.

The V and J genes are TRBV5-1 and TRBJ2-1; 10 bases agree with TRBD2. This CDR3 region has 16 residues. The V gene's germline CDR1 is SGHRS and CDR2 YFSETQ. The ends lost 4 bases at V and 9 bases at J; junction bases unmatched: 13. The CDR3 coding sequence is TGCGCCAGCAGCCCACCCGGGACTAGCGTTAGTAGTGAGCAGTTCTTC. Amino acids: CASSPPGTSVSSEQFF. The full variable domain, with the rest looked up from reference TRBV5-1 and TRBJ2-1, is KAGVTQTPRYLIKTRGQQVTLSCSPISGHRSVSWYQQTPGQGLQFLFEYFSETQRNKGNFPGRFSGRQFSNSRSEMNVSTLELGDSALYLCASSPPGTSVSSEQFFGPGTRLTVL.